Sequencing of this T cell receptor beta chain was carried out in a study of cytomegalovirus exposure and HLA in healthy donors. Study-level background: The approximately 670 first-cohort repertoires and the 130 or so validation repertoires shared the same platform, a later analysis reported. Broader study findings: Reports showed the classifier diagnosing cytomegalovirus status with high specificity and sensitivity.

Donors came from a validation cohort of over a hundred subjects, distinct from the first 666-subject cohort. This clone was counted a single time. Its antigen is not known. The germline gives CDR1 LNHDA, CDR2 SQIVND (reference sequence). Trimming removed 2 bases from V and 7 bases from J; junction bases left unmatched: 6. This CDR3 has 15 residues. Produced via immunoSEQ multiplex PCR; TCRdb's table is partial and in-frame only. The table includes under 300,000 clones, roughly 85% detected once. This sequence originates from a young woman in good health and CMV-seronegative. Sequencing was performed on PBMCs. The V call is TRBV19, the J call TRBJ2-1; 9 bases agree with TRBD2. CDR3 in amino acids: CASSILAGGSNEQFF. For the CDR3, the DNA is TGTGCCAGTAGTATACTCGCGGGAGGGAGTAATGAGCAGTTCTTC.